The 15 T cell receptor beta chains given below trace back to one sample, sequenced in a study of blood T cell repertoires in COVID-19. Profiled with immunoSEQ multiplex PCR; TCRdb holds only in-frame clones, not every one. The sample includes about 250,000 clones, approximately 90% of them seen just once. Source material: PBMCs or T cells enriched from blood (not recorded which). All receptors derive from a man aged 40-49 years who had recovered from COVID-19.

CDR3 nucleotides: TGCGCCAGCAGCGAGGGGACTAGCGGGAGGGGTGAGCAGTACTTC. Amino acids: CASSEGTSGRGEQYF. The chain employs TRBV5-1 and TRBJ2-7, with 16 bases matching TRBD2. CDR1 is SGHRS and CDR2 is YFSETQ in the germline V gene. This CDR3 comprises 15 residues. J was trimmed by 7 bases and V by 4 bases; bases with no gene match: 5.

This clone was seen more than once but under ten times. The chain has TRBV25-1 and TRBJ2-7; D is unresolved. CDR1 and CDR2 (germline): MGHDK, SYGVNS. Trimming shortened V by 6 bases and J by 1 base, and 16 bases separated the two germline ends. The CDR3 consists of 15 residues. The CDR3 sequence is CASRKTPTKSYEQYF. CDR3 coding DNA: TGTGCCAGCAGAAAGACACCCACCAAGTCCTACGAGCAGTACTTC.

The chain is built from TRBV2 and TRBJ2-1, with 14 bases fitting TRBD2. Germline V gene lookup returns CDR1 SNHLY and CDR2 FYNNEI. The ends lost 7 bases at V and 9 bases at J; junction bases unmatched: 5. The CDR3 is 14 residues long. DNA of the CDR3: TGTGCCAGCAATCCGGGACTAGCGGGAGTTGAGCAGTTCTTC. Translation gives CASNPGLAGVEQFF.

About this clone itself: This sample includes further DNA sequences coding for the same CDR3. J is TRBJ2-5 and V is TRBV5-1; D uncertain. The CDR3 loop spans 12 amino acids. CDR1 is SGHRS, CDR2 YFSETQ, per germline. Trimming left V 0 bases short and J 5 bases short, with 5 bases between. Written as DNA, the CDR3 is TGCGCCAGCAGCTTGGCCGGGGAGACCCAGTACTTC. It yields the protein CASSLAGETQYF.

This clone was counted many times. This rearrangement joins TRBV25-1 to TRBJ2-1, with 15 positions matching TRBD2. CDR1 and CDR2 (germline): MGHDK, SYGVNS. There are 13 residues in the CDR3. V shed 8 bases, J shed 15 bases, and the junction held 8 bases outside the gene matches. The CDR3 loop reads CASRGTSGRFVFF. The CDR3 DNA is TGTGCCAGCCGAGGGACTAGCGGGAGGTTTGTGTTCTTC. The full variable domain, in which reference TRBV25-1 and TRBJ2-1 provide the parts outside the CDR3, is EADIYQTPRYLVIGTGKKITLECSQTMGHDKMYWYQQDPGMELHLIHYSYGVNSTEKGDLSSESTVSRIRTEHFPLTLESARPSHTSQYLCASRGTSGRFVFFGPGTRLTVL.

The genes are TRBV7-9 and TRBJ2-1, with a tentative D call TRBD2 (7 bases). CDR1 SEHNR and CDR2 FQNEAQ come from the germline V gene (reference sequence). The CDR3 loop spans 16 amino acids. V gave up 4 bases and J gave up 5 bases, with 18 bases separating them. Here the CDR3 DNA reads TGTGCCAGCAGCTACCTCCCGGGGGGCAACGACAATGAGCAGTTCTTC. Its protein is CASSYLPGGNDNEQFF.

The rearrangement uses TRBV27 and TRBJ2-7; 8 nucleotides agree with TRBD1. This CDR3 has 17 residues. CDR1 and CDR2 from the germline V gene are MNHEY and SMNVEV (reference sequence). Trimming took 4 bases from V and 2 from J; bases not matched to a gene: 13. The CDR3 loop reads CASSSRTGTIVAYEQYF. CDR3 coding DNA: TGTGCCAGCAGTTCGAGGACAGGGACGATCGTGGCCTACGAGCAGTACTTC.

The chain couples TRBV7-8 to TRBJ2-5; 15 bases align to TRBD2. The CDR3 consists of 15 residues. V lost 6 bases, J lost 4 bases, and 3 bases stayed unmatched. Germline V gives CDR1 SGHVS, CDR2 FQNEAQ. DNA of the CDR3: TGTGCCAGCAGATCGGGACTAGCGGGGGGAGAGACCCAGTACTTC. Translating it yields CASRSGLAGGETQYF.

The V and J genes are TRBV7-8 and TRBJ2-5; possibly TRBD1 for D (5 bases). V was pared by 3 bases and J by 5 bases, with 16 bases between. Germline loops: CDR1 SGHVS, CDR2 FQNEAQ. The CDR3 is 15 residues long. CDR3 coding DNA: TGTGCCAGCAGCTTTGACAGTTTACCGAGGGAGACCCAGTACTTC. It translates to CASSFDSLPRETQYF.

V usage is TRBV5-5 and J usage is TRBJ1-2; D is uncertain. Germline V CDR1 and CDR2: SGHKS, YYEKEE (reference sequence). The ends were cut back, 2 bases at V and 4 bases at J, with 12 bases in the middle. This CDR3 spans 14 amino acids. The CDR3 sequence is CASSFLPGSYGYTF. DNA of the CDR3: TGTGCCAGCAGCTTCCTGCCCGGTAGCTATGGCTACACCTTC.

The chain is built from TRBV6-5 and TRBJ1-3; D not resolved. Looked up from germline, CDR1 is MNHEY and CDR2 is SVGAGI. Trimming took off 0 bases at V and 4 bases at J, with 10 bases between the two ends. The CDR3 is made up of 15 amino acids. CDR3 loop: CASSYSPDRGNTIYF. The CDR3 coding sequence is TGTGCCAGCAGTTACTCACCAGATCGAGGAAACACCATATATTTT.

A note on this clone: A junction end diverges from the germline sequence, so it may reflect a read error. The chain uses TRBV19 and TRBJ2-6, with a tentative D call TRBD1 (5 bases). Germline assignment: CDR1 LNHDA and CDR2 SQIVND (reference sequence). The CDR3 loop spans 14 amino acids. The CDR3 DNA sequence: TGTGCCAGTAGTATAGATTCTGGGGCTAACGTCCTGACTTTC. It yields the protein CASSIDSGANVLTF.

This clone was detected a few times. The rearrangement uses TRBV6-5 and TRBJ2-5; D possibly corresponds to TRBD2 (5 bases). V lost 5 bases, J lost 5 bases, and 12 bases lay in between. The CDR3 is 13 residues long. Germline lookup yields CDR1 MNHEY and CDR2 SVGAGI. DNA of the CDR3: TGTGCCAGCAGTCGAGGGTTGGGGGAGACCCAGTACTTC. Protein: CASSRGLGETQYF.

The chain is built from TRBV6-5 and TRBJ2-1; D is possibly TRBD2 (6 bases). This CDR3 contains 16 residues. The V gene's germline CDR1 is MNHEY and CDR2 SVGAGI. Trimming removed 1 base from V and 5 bases from J, with 15 bases in between. CDR3 bases: TGTGCCAGCAGTTACTGGGACGGGAGTTTCGACAATGAGCAGTTCTTC. It specifies CASSYWDGSFDNEQFF.

The rearrangement joins TRBV7-3 to TRBJ2-5; D perhaps matches TRBD1 (6 bases). Trimming removed 4 bases at V and 5 bases at J, with 17 bases between. Per germline, CDR1 SGHTA and CDR2 FQGTGA. The CDR3 has 15 residues. The CDR3 DNA follows: TGTGCCAGCAGCTGGGACCAGGGGCCTTGGGAGACCCAGTACTTC. This translates into CASSWDQGPWETQYF.